Detailed here is one T cell receptor (beta chain). Its cognate antigen is unknown. The sample is drawn from a study of blood T cells in healthy people across ages. Findings and caveats of the study: The study found more naive CD4+ cells and higher diversity in long-lived than aged donors.

The CDR3 consists of 15 residues. Germline V CDR1 and CDR2: DFQATT, SNEGSKA (reference sequence). V was pared by 7 bases and J by 7 bases, with 26 bases between. PCR was performed a second time for roughly 7 to 11 cycles using a sample-barcoded 5' primer and a J-beta primer mix. TCRdb independently ran MiXCR on the 5' RACE reads; one entry per CDR3 protein. This sample has about 1,600,000 distinct CDR3 sequences; approximately 38% occur once, and the top ten carry 7% to 9%. The sequencing sample was made of blood. This TCR was sampled from a woman in her late teens or twenties in good health. The rearrangement links TRBV20-1 to TRBJ2-7; D might be TRBD2 (6 bases). Here the CDR3 reads CSGRQAGRNSGEQYF. CDR3 coding DNA: TGCAGTGGGAGGCAAGCGGGTCGAAACTCGGGTGAGCAGTACTTC.